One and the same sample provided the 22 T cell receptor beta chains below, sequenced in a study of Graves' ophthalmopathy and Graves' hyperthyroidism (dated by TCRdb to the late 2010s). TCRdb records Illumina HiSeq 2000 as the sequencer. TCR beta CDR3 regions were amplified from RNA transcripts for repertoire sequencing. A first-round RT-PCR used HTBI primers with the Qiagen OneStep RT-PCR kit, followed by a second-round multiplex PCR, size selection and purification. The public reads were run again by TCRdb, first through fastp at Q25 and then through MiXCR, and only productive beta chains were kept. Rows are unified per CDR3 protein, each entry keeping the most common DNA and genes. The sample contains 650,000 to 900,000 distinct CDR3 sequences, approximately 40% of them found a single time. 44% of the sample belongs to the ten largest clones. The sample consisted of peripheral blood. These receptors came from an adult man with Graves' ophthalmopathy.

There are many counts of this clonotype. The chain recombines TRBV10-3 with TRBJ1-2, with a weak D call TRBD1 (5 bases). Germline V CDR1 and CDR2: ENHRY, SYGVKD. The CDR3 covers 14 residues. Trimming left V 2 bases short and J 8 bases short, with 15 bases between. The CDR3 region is CAISETLGADGYTF. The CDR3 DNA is TGTGCCATCAGTGAGACCCTAGGGGCAGACGGCTACACCTTC.

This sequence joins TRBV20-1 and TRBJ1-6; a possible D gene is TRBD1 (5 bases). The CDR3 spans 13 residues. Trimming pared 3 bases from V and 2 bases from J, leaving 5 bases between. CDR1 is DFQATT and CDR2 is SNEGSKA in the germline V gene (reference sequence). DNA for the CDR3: TGCAGTGCTAGGGACACCTATAATTCACCCCTCCACTTT. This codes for CSARDTYNSPLHF.

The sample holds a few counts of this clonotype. CDR3 coding DNA: TGTGCCAGCAGCCGTACTCCTCTGGGGCTCGGTAATGAAAAACTGTTTTTT. Amino acid sequence: CASSRTPLGLGNEKLFF. This chain connects TRBV7-2 to TRBJ1-4, with a tentative D call TRBD1 (5 bases). Trimming removed 5 bases from V and 4 bases from J, with 20 bases in between. The CDR3 totals 17 residues. Germline V lookup: CDR1 SGHTA, CDR2 FQGNSA.

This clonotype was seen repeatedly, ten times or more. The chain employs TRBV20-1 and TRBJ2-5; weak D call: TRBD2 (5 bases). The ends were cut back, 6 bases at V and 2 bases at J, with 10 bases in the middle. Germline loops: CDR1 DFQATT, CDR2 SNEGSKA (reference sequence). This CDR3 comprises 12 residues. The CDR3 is CSANWEQETQYF. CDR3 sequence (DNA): TGCAGTGCGAACTGGGAGCAAGAGACCCAGTACTTC.

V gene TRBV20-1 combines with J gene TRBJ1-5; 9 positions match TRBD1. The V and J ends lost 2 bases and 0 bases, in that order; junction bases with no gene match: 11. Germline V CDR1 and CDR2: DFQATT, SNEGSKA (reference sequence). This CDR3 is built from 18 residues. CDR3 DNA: TGCAGTGCTAGAAATCCGGGACAGGGCACATTTAGCAATCAGCCCCAGCATTTT. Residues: CSARNPGQGTFSNQPQHF.

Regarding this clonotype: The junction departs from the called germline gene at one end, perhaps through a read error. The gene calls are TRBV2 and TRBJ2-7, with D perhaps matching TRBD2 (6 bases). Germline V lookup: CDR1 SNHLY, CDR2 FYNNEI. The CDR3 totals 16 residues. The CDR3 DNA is TGCGCCAGCAGCTCTAGAGCCGGGGGACTTCACTACGAGCAGTACTTC. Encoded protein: CASSSRAGGLHYEQYF.

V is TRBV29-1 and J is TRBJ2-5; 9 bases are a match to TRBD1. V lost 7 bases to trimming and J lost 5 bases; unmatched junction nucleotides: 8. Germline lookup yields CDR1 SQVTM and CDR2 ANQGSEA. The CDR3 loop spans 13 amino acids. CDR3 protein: CSAGQGLGETQYF. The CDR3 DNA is TGCAGCGCAGGACAGGGGCTAGGGGAGACCCAGTACTTC. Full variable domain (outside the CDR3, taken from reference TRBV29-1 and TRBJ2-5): SAVISQKPSRDICQRGTSLTIQCQVDSQVTMMFWYRQQPGQSLTLIATANQGSEATYESGFVIDKFPISRPNLTFSTLTVSNMSPEDSSIYLCSAGQGLGETQYFGPGTRLLVL.

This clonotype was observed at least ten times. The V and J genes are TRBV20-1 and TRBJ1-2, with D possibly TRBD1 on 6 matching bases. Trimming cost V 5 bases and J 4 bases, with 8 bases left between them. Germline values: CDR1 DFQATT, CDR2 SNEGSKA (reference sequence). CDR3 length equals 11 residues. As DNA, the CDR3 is TGCAGTGCTCGGACAGTCTATGGCTACACCTTC. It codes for CSARTVYGYTF.

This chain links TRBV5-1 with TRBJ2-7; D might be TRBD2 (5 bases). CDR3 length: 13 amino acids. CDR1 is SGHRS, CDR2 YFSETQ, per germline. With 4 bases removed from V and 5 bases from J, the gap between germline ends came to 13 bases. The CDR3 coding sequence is TGCGCCAGCAGCCTCGCGGCGGGCCACGAGCAGTACTTC. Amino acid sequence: CASSLAAGHEQYF.

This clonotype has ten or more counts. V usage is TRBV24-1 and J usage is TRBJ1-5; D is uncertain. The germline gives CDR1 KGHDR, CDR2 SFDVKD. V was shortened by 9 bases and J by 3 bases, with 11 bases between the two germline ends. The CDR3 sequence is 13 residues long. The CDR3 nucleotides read TGTGCCACCCGTCGGGTAAACAATCAGCCCCAGCATTTT. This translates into CATRRVNNQPQHF.

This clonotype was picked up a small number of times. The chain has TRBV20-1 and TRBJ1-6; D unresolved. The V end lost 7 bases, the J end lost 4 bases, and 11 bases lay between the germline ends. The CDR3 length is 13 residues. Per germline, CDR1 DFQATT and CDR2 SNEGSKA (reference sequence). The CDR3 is CSGGTTYNSPLHF. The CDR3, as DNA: TGCAGTGGTGGCACTACTTATAATTCACCCCTCCACTTT.

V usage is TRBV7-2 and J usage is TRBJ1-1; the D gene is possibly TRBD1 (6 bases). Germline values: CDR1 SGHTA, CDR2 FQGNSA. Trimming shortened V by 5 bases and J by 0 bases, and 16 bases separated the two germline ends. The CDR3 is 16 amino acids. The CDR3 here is CASSQGGAGLNTEAFF. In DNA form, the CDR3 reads TGTGCCAGCAGCCAAGGGGGGGCCGGCCTGAACACTGAAGCTTTCTTT. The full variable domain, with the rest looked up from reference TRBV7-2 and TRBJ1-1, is GAGVSQSPSNKVTEKGKDVELRCDPISGHTALYWYRQSLGQGLEFLIYFQGNSAPDKSGLPSDRFSAERTGGSVSTLTIQRTQQEDSAVYLCASSQGGAGLNTEAFFGQGTRLTVV.

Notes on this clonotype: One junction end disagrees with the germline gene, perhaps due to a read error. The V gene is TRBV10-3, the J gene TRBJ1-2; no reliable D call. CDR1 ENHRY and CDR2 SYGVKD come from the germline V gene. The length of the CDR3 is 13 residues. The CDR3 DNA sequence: TGTGCCAGCAGTTACTTGGATTCGGAGGGCTACACCTTC. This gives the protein CASSYLDSEGYTF.

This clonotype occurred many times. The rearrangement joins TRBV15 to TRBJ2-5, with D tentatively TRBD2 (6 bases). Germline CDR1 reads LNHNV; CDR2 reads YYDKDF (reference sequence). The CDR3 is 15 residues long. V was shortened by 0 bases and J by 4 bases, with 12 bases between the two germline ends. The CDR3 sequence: CATSRDWAGRETQYF. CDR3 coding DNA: TGTGCCACCAGCAGAGATTGGGCGGGGAGAGAGACCCAGTACTTC.

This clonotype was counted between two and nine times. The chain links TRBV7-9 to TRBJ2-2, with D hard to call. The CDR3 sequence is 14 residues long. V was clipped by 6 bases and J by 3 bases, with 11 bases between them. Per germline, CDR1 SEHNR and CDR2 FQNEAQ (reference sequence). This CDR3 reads CASRFGRDTGELFF. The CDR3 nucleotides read TGTGCCAGCAGATTTGGTAGGGACACCGGGGAGCTGTTTTTT.

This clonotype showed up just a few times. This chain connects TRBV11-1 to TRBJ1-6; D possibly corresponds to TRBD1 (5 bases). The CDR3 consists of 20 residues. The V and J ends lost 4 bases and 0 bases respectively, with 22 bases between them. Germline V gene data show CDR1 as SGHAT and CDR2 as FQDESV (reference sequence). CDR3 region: CASSSSRGGLPSSYNSPLHF. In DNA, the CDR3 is TGTGCCAGCAGCTCGAGTAGGGGTGGACTCCCGAGCTCCTATAATTCACCCCTCCACTTT. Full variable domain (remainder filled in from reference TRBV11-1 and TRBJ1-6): EAEVAQSPRYKITEKSQAVAFWCDPISGHATLYWYRQILGQGPELLVQFQDESVVDDSQLPKDRFSAERLKGVDSTLKIQPAELGDSAMYLCASSSSRGGLPSSYNSPLHFGNGTRLTVT.

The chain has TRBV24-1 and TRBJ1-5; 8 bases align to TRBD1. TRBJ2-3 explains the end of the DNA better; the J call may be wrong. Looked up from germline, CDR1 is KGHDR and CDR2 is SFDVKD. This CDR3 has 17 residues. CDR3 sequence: CATSDPLTTGVTDTQYF. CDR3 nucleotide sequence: TGTGCCACCAGTGATCCTCTAACGACAGGGGTCACAGATACGCAGTATTTT.

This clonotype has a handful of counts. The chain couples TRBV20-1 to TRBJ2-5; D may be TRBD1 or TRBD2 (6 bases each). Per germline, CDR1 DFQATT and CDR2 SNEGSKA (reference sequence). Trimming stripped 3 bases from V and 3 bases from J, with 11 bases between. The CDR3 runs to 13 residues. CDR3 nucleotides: TGCAGTGCTAGTCGGGGGCCGAAAGAGACCCAGTACTTC. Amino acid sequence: CSASRGPKETQYF.

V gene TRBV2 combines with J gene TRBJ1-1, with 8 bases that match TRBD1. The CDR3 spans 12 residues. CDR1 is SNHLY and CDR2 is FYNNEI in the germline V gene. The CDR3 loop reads CAGQGGNTEAFF. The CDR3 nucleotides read TGTGCTGGACAGGGAGGGAACACTGAAGCTTTCTTT.

As DNA, the CDR3 is TGCAGTGCTAGAGATTTCGTAGCGGGAAACCAAGAGACCCAGTACTTC. Amino acids: CSARDFVAGNQETQYF. The chain carries TRBV20-1 and TRBJ2-5; 8 bases fit TRBD2. V lost 0 bases to trimming and J lost 0 bases; unmatched junction nucleotides: 6. CDR1 and CDR2 (germline): DFQATT, SNEGSKA (reference sequence). This CDR3 region has 16 residues.

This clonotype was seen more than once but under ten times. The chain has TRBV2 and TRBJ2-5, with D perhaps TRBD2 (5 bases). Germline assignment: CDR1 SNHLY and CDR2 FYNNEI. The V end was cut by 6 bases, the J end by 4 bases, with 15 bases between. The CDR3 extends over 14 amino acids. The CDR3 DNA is TGTGCCAGCAGCCGTTTAGAGGGAGTAGAGACCCAGTACTTC. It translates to CASSRLEGVETQYF.

For the CDR3, the DNA is TGTGCCAGCGGCCAAGATTCTTTGCAGGAGGGCACCTTC. It translates to CASGQDSLQEGTF. The chain links TRBV7-9 to TRBJ1-2, with D uncertain. V gave up 8 bases and J gave up 13 bases, with 23 bases separating them. Germline lookup yields CDR1 SEHNR and CDR2 FQNEAQ (reference sequence). The CDR3 is 13 residues long.